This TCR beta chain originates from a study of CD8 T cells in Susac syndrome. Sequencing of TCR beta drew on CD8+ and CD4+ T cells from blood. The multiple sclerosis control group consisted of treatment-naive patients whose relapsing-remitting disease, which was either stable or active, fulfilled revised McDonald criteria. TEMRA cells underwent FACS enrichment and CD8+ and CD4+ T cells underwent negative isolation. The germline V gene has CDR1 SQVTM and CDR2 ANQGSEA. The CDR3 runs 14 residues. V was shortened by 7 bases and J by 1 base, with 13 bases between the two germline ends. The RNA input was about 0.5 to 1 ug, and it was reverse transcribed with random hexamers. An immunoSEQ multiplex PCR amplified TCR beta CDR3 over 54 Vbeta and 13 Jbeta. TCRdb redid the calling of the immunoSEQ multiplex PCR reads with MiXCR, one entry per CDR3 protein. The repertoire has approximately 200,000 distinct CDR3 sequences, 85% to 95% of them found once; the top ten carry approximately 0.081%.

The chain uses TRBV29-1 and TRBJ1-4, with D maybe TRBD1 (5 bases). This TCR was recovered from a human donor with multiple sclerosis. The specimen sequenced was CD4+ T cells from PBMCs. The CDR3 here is CSADPQGTNEKLFF. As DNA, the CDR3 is TGCAGCGCCGACCCTCAGGGAACTAATGAAAAACTGTTTTTT.